These T cell receptor beta chains were read from a single sample in a study of blood T cells in healthy people across ages. MiXCR was run by TCRdb on the 5' RACE reads, yielding one entry per CDR3 protein. The table records some 1.4 million distinct CDR3 sequences, approximately 42% of them present only once. The sequenced sample consisted of blood. The receptor set was obtained from a woman aged 18 to 35 in good health. CDR3s include the opening cysteine and the closing phenylalanine or tryptophan. Clone size is not always given. Where it is, it says once, few, many or a class for expanded clones.

clone_size,v_call,cdr3_aa
once,TRBV12-3/TRBV12-4,CASSFGRGVQPQHF
NA,TRBV11-2,CASSPGTSGARGVKTQYF
NA,TRBV20-1,CSAASGGFGEQYF
many,TRBV2,CASSLVDYEQYF
few,TRBV3-1,CASSHRRSYNEQFF
NA,TRBV3-1,CASSQGGLSYKQYF
few,TRBV29-1,CSALTRSDYGYTF
NA,TRBV28,CASRTTGRNSPLHF
NA,TRBV11-2,CASSSTAPGTGRDGYTF
NA,TRBV5-5,CASSYGAQGLNEQYF
NA,TRBV4-1,CASSQEAVNYEQYF
NA,TRBV7-3,CASSFRRAGANVLTF
NA,TRBV6-1,CASSEHLGQGAYQPQHF